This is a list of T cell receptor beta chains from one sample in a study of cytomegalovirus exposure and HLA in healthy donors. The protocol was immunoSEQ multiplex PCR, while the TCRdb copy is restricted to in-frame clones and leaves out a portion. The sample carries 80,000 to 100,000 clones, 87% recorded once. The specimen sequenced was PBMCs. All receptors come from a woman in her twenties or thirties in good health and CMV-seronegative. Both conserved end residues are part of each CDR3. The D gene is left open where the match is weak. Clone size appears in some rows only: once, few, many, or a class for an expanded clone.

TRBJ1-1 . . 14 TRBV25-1 CATFPAGAATEAFF TGTGCCACCTTCCCCGCGGGCGCGGCCACTGAAGCTTTCTTT
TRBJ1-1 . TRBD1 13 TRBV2 CASVLDRHTEAFF TGTGCCAGCGTGTTGGACAGGCACACTGAAGCTTTCTTT
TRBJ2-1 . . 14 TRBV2 CASRGIAMYNEQFF TGTGCCAGCAGGGGTATAGCTATGTACAATGAGCAGTTCTTC
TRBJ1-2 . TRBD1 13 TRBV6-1 CASSDRGLGGYTF TGTGCCAGCAGTGACAGGGGGCTGGGAGGCTACACCTTC
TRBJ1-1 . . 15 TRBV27 CASSLGRGLNTEAFF TGTGCCAGCAGTTTGGGAAGAGGGTTGAACACTGAAGCTTTCTTT
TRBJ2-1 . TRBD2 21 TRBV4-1 CASSQDFGELAGGPSYNEQFF TGCGCCAGCAGCCAAGACTTTGGAGAACTAGCGGGAGGGCCTTCCTACAATGAGCAGTTCTTC
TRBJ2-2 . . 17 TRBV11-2 CASSLGGLAWNTGELFF TGTGCCAGCAGCTTAGGGGGCCTAGCGTGGAACACCGGGGAGCTGTTTTTT
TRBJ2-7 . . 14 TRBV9 CASSPETGRLEQYF TGTGCCAGCAGCCCTGAGACAGGTCGTTTAGAGCAGTACTTC
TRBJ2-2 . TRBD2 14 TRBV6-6 CASTRGGHTGELFF TGTGCCAGCACGCGGGGGGGACATACCGGGGAGCTGTTTTTT
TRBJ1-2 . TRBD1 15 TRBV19 CASSYPGTGLYGYTF TGTGCCAGTAGTTACCCCGGGACAGGTCTCTATGGCTACACCTTC
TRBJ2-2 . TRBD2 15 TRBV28 CASSRTSGRSGELFF TGTGCCAGCAGCAGGACTAGCGGGAGAAGCGGGGAGCTGTTTTTT
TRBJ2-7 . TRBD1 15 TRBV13 CASSPSGDRGYEQYF TGTGCCAGCAGCCCGTCTGGGGACAGGGGGTACGAGCAGTACTTC
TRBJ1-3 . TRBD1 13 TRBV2 CASSIDRDNTIYF TGTGCCAGCAGTATAGACAGGGATAACACCATATATTTT
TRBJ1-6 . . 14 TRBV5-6 CASSLGQEDSPLHF TGTGCCAGCAGCCTCGGGCAGGAGGATTCACCCCTCCACTTT
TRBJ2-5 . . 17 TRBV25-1 CASSEGQGRGVGETQYF TGTGCCAGCAGTGAAGGACAGGGTCGGGGGGTCGGAGAGACCCAGTACTTC
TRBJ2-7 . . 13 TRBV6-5 CASSGGSAYEQYF TGTGCCAGCAGTGGTGGGAGCGCCTACGAGCAGTACTTC
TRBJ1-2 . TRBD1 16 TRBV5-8 CASSFPPGTGGHGYTF TGTGCCAGCAGCTTTCCTCCCGGGACAGGGGGCCATGGCTACACCTTC
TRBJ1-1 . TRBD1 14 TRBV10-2 CASSGPGQGVKAFF TGCGCCAGCAGTGGACCGGGACAGGGGGTTAAAGCTTTCTTT
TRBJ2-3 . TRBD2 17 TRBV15 CATSRGSSGGSTDTQYF TGTGCCACCAGCAGAGGGTCTAGCGGGGGCTCCACAGATACGCAGTATTTT
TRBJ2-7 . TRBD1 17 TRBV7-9 CASSSLIVGTEYYEQYF TGTGCCAGCAGCTCGTTAATTGTTGGGACAGAATACTACGAGCAGTACTTC
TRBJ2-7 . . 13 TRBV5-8 CASSFGTIYEQYF TGTGCCAGCAGCTTTGGCACTATCTACGAGCAGTACTTC
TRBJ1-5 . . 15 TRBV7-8 CASSPDSSLNQPQHF TGTGCCAGCAGCCCGGACAGTAGTTTGAATCAGCCCCAGCATTTT
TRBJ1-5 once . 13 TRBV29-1 CSVARGGNQPQHF TGCAGCGTCGCCCGGGGAGGCAATCAGCCCCAGCATTTT
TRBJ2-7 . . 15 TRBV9 CASSEDSPPLYEQYF TGTGCCAGCAGCGAGGACAGCCCGCCCCTCTACGAGCAGTACTTC
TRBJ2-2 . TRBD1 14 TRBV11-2 CASTLRGTAWELFF TGTGCCAGCACCCTACGTGGGACAGCCTGGGAGCTGTTTTTT
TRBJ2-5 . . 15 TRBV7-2 CASSFPRNFQETQYF TGTGCCAGCAGCTTCCCGAGGAATTTCCAAGAGACCCAGTACTTC
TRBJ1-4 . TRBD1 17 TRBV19 CASSMRQGLRTNEKLFF TGTGCCAGTAGTATGAGACAGGGTTTGAGAACTAATGAAAAACTGTTTTTT
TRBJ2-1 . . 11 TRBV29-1 CSVDSGNEQFF TGCAGCGTTGACTCAGGCAATGAGCAGTTCTTC
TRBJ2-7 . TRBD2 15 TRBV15 CATSPRAGRAYEQYF TGTGCCACCAGCCCCAGAGCCGGGAGGGCCTACGAGCAGTACTTC
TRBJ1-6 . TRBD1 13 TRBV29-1 CSVGDRINSPLHF TGCAGCGTTGGGGACAGGATAAATTCACCCCTCCACTTT
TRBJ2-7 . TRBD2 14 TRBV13 CASSPRDYDYEQYF TGTGCCAGCAGCCCCCGGGACTATGACTACGAGCAGTACTTC
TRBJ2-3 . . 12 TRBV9 CASSVEAGTQYF TGTGCCAGCAGCGTAGAAGCTGGTACGCAGTATTTT
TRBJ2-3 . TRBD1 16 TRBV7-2 CASSLRTGLSTDTQYF TGTGCCAGCAGCTTGAGGACAGGGCTGAGCACAGATACGCAGTATTTT
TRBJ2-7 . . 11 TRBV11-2 CASSFAGGQYF TGTGCCAGCAGCTTCGCCGGGGGGCAGTACTTC
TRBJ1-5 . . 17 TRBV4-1 CASSRGPSRGGNQPQHF TGCGCCAGCAGCCGGGGCCCCTCTCGGGGGGGCAATCAGCCCCAGCATTTT
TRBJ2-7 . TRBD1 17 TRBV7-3 CASSLSRPGQGFHEQYF TGTGCCAGCAGCTTAAGTCGTCCTGGACAGGGGTTCCACGAGCAGTACTTC
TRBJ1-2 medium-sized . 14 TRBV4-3 CASSQETGVDGYTF TGCGCCAGCAGCCAAGAAACGGGGGTTGATGGCTACACCTTC
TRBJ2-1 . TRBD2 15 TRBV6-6 CASRITSGPYNEQFF TGTGCCAGCAGGATTACTAGCGGGCCCTACAATGAGCAGTTCTTC
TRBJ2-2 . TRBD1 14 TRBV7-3 CASSQGAGTGELFF TGTGCCAGCAGTCAGGGGGCAGGCACCGGGGAGCTGTTTTTT
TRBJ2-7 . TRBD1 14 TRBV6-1 CASSPRQGAGEQYF TGTGCCAGCAGTCCTCGACAGGGGGCGGGGGAGCAGTACTTC
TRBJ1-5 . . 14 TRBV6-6 CASSPPPPDQPQHF TGTGCCAGCAGCCCCCCCCCGCCGGATCAGCCCCAGCATTTT
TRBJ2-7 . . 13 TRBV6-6 CATSEIRGYEQYF TGTGCCACCAGCGAAATCAGGGGATACGAGCAGTACTTC
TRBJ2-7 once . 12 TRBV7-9 CASVGASYEQYF TGTGCCAGCGTTGGGGCCTCCTACGAGCAGTACTTC